This T cell receptor beta chain was recovered during a study of Ad26.COV2.S vaccination and SARS-CoV-2 variants. The wider study: The Ad26.COV2.S arm of the COV1001 trial was where the donor was placed. Ad26.COV2.S shots went into the muscle once or twice, 56 days apart.

This table comes from immunoSEQ multiplex PCR, and its TCRdb copy is limited to in-frame clones, with some not included. The table lists some 340,000 clones, about 86% of them singletons. Indicated treatment: 15 to 20 received Ad26.COV2.S at low or high dose, single or two shots; 5 received placebo; per-sample allocation not given. Vaccine and placebo recipients were sampled on day 63 after the first injection. Study-wide results and limits: Placebo recipients and vaccine recipients were similar in non-spike TCR breadth.

The germline CDR1 and CDR2 sequences are SGHVS and FQNEAQ. V was shortened by 5 bases and J by 3 bases, with 16 bases between the two germline ends. The CDR3 has 16 amino acids. As concerns this clone: The antigen remains unidentified.

The chain carries TRBV7-8 and TRBJ2-2; the D is unclear. Sequenced here: peripheral blood, sampled in a trial of Ad26.COV2.S vaccine versus placebo. The source is a person aged 18 to 59 who received the Ad26.COV2.S COVID-19 vaccine or a placebo. In nucleotides, the CDR3 is TGTGCCAGCAGCCTAGGGCGGATGTCCTACACCGGGGAGCTGTTTTTT. It codes for CASSLGRMSYTGELFF.